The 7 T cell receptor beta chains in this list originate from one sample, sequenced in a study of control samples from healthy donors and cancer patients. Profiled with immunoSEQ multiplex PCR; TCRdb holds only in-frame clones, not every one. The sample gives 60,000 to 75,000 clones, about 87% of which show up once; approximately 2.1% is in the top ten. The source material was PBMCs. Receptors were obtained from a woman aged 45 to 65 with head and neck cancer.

In DNA, the CDR3 is TGTGCCAGCAGTAAACTAGCGGAACAAGAGACCCAGTACTTC. This codes for CASSKLAEQETQYF. The V and J genes are TRBV6-2 or TRBV6-3 and TRBJ2-5; 8 bases line up with TRBD2. Germline lookup yields CDR1 MNHEY and CDR2 SVGEGT. The CDR3 covers 14 residues. Trimming took 5 bases from V and 2 from J; bases not matched to a gene: 4.

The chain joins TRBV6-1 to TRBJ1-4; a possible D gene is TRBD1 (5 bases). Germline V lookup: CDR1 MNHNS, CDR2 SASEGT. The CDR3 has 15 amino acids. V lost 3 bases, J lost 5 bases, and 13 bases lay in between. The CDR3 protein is CASSDGHRRNEKLFF. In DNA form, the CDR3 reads TGTGCCAGCAGTGACGGACACCGAAGAAATGAAAAACTGTTTTTT.

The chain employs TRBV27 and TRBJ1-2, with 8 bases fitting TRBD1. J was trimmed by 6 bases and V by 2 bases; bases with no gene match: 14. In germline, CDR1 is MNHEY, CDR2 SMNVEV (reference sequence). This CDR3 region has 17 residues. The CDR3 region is CASSLGEDRVGFDGYTF. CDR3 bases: TGTGCCAGCAGTTTAGGGGAGGACAGGGTAGGGTTTGATGGCTACACCTTC.

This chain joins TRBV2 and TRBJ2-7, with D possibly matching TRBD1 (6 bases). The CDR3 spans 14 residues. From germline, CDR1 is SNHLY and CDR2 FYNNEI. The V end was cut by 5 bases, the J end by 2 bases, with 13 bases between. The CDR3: CASSLQGGTYEQYF. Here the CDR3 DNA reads TGTGCCAGCAGTTTACAGGGTGGGACCTACGAGCAGTACTTC. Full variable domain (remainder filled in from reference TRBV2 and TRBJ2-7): EPEVTQTPSHQVTQMGQEVILRCVPISNHLYFYWYRQILGQKVEFLVSFYNNEISEKSEIFDDQFSVERPDGSNFTLKIRSTKLEDSAMYFCASSLQGGTYEQYFGPGTRLTVT.

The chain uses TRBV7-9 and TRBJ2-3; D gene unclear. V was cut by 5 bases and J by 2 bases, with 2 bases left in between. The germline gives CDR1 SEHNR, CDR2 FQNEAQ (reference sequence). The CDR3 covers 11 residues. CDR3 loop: CASSNTDTQYF. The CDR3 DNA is TGTGCCAGCAGCAACACAGATACGCAGTATTTT.

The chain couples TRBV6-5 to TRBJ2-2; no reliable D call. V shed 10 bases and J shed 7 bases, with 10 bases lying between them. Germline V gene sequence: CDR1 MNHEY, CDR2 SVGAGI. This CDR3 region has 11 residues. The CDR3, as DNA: TGTGCCACCGGTGGGGTCGGGGAGCTGTTTTTT. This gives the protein CATGGVGELFF.

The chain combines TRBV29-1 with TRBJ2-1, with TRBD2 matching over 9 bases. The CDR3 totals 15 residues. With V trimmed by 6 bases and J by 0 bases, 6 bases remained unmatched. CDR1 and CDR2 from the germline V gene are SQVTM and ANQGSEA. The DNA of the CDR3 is TGCAGCGTCGTGGGTAGCGGGGGCTCCTACAATGAGCAGTTCTTC. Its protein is CSVVGSGGSYNEQFF.